This T cell receptor beta chain was captured in a study of T cells in Graves' hyperthyroidism and ophthalmopathy. Study information: Prior to any treatment, at the point of initial diagnosis, peripheral blood was collected.

This clonotype was found many times. This CDR3 comprises 15 residues. Germline V gene data show CDR1 as MNHEY and CDR2 as SMNVEV (reference sequence). V gave up 1 base and J gave up 5 bases, with 14 bases separating them. From RNA transcripts, TCR beta CDR3 regions were amplified. Primed by the HTBI set, a first-round RT-PCR was run on the TCR CDR3. Each CDR3 protein gets one entry after TCRdb re-called the multiplex PCR reads with MiXCR. The sample records hundreds of thousands of distinct CDR3 sequences, approximately 14% being singletons. Lactation, pregnancy, other autoimmune disease or uncontrolled infection led to exclusion of patients. Clinical symptoms, serum thyroxine, TRAb, thyroid ultrasound and orbital computed tomography established diagnosis.

The chain has TRBV27 and TRBJ2-5; D is unclear. Input material: blood. This TCR was recovered from a woman in her thirties or forties with Graves' ophthalmopathy. This chain's CDR3 is CASSLWPPQRETQYF. The DNA for the CDR3 is TGTGCCAGCAGTTTATGGCCCCCGCAGAGGGAGACCCAGTACTTC.